This entry lists 15 T cell receptor beta chains sequenced from one sample in a study of TIL therapy for anti-PD-1-resistant metastatic lung cancer. The immunoSEQ assay was v3. Clones were sequenced by immunoSEQ multiplex PCR, and TCRdb holds only the in-frame ones, with some missing. The table includes some 60,000 clones, over 70% detected once. Described time point: pre-treatment sample, taken before nivolumab and TIL therapy. Sequencing used blood, obtained at baseline. These receptors came from a person between 25 and 80 years old with non-small cell lung cancer.

The chain carries TRBV29-1 and TRBJ2-1, with D possibly called TRBD1 or TRBD2 (5 bases each). This CDR3 has 16 residues. Looked up from germline, CDR1 is SQVTM and CDR2 is ANQGSEA. Trimming left V 0 bases short and J 0 bases short, with 12 bases between. CDR3 residues: CSVEEGTGSSYNEQFF. The CDR3 DNA reads TGCAGCGTTGAAGAGGGGACGGGAAGCTCCTACAATGAGCAGTTCTTC.

By sample fraction, this clone is medium-sized. At one of its ends the junction is not consistent with the germline gene, which may arise from a read error. V gene TRBV10-3 combines with J gene TRBJ1-6; tentative D call: TRBD1 (5 bases). The CDR3 has 11 amino acids. Germline loops: CDR1 ENHRY, CDR2 SYGVKD. The CDR3, as DNA: TGTGCCATCAGCGCGGGGACGGAAAGTACCTTT. Protein sequence: CAISAGTESTF.

The chain employs TRBV5-5 and TRBJ2-7, with D possibly called TRBD1 or TRBD2 (5 bases each). CDR1 SGHKS and CDR2 YYEKEE come from the germline V gene (reference sequence). The CDR3 totals 16 residues. V shed 4 bases and J shed 2 bases, with 19 bases lying between them. The CDR3 loop reads CASSQLGPPNTYEQYF. DNA for the CDR3: TGTGCCAGCAGCCAACTGGGACCACCAAACACCTACGAGCAGTACTTC.

This chain connects TRBV4-3 to TRBJ1-3; D call uncertain. The V end lost 3 bases, the J end lost 0 bases, and 12 bases lay between the germline ends. This CDR3 region has 16 residues. CDR1 and CDR2 from the germline V gene are LGHNA and YSLEER. CDR3 bases: TGCGCCAGCAGCCACTTGGGCCCGGTCTCTGGAAACACCATATATTTT. Protein: CASSHLGPVSGNTIYF.

The chain employs TRBV7-2 and TRBJ1-5; D perhaps matches TRBD1 (5 bases). Germline V gene lookup returns CDR1 SGHTA and CDR2 FQGNSA. V gave up 4 bases and J gave up 10 bases, with 14 bases separating them. The CDR3 is 13 residues long. As DNA, the CDR3 is TGTGCCAGCAGCTCCCCAGGGCCCGGCCCCCAGCATTTT. Translated: CASSSPGPGPQHF.

The sample holds one count of this clone. V gene TRBV25-1 combines with J gene TRBJ2-4; TRBD1 aligns across 7 bases. CDR1 and CDR2 (germline): MGHDK, SYGVNS. Trimming at V came to 4 bases and at J to 0 bases, leaving 3 bases not matched to a gene. The CDR3 is made up of 15 amino acids. DNA for the CDR3: TGTGCCAGCAGTGCCCAGGGGGTAGCCAAAAACATTCAGTACTTC. It encodes CASSAQGVAKNIQYF.

The rearrangement joins TRBV19 to TRBJ1-5; a possible D gene is TRBD1 (5 bases). CDR1 and CDR2 (germline): LNHDA, SQIVND (reference sequence). This CDR3 region has 13 residues. The ends were cut back, 6 bases at V and 5 bases at J, with 11 bases in the middle. CDR3 region: CASRWQGDQPQHF. The CDR3 DNA sequence: TGTGCCAGTAGGTGGCAGGGAGATCAGCCCCAGCATTTT.

The chain is built from TRBV7-8 and TRBJ2-2; D is unclear. Germline CDR1 SGHVS, CDR2 FQNEAQ. The CDR3 is 15 residues long. The germline V and J ends were trimmed by 2 bases and 0 bases, with 7 bases remaining between them. The CDR3: CASSLYGANTGELFF. As DNA, the CDR3 is TGTGCCAGCAGCTTATATGGAGCGAACACCGGGGAGCTGTTTTTT.

The chain joins TRBV10-3 to TRBJ1-2; no definite D call. In germline, CDR1 is ENHRY, CDR2 SYGVKD. The CDR3 is 11 residues long. V lost 6 bases, J lost 2 bases, and 4 bases lay in between. The CDR3 loop is CAIRGNYGYTF. As DNA, the CDR3 is TGTGCCATCAGGGGAAACTATGGCTACACCTTC.

V is TRBV6-5 and J is TRBJ2-2, with D possibly TRBD1 on 6 matching bases. V was cut by 4 bases and J by 6 bases, with 15 bases left in between. The CDR3 extends over 15 amino acids. Germline CDR1 and CDR2: MNHEY and SVGAGI. CDR3 in DNA: TGTGCCAGCAGTTTTAGACAGGTCTGGCCCGGGGAGCTGTTTTTT. Protein product: CASSFRQVWPGELFF.

This clone was observed a handful of times. The V gene is TRBV28, the J gene TRBJ1-1, with unresolved D. This CDR3 is built from 11 residues. The V and J ends lost 4 bases and 11 bases respectively, with 11 bases between them. Germline V gives CDR1 MDHEN, CDR2 SYDVKM. The CDR3 DNA follows: TGTGCCAGCAGTTATACGAGTGGGGCTTTCTTT. Protein: CASSYTSGAFF. Drawing the rest from reference TRBV28 and TRBJ1-1, the complete variable domain is DVKVTQSSRYLVKRTGEKVFLECVQDMDHENMFWYRQDPGLGLRLIYFSYDVKMKEKGDIPEGYSVSREKKERFSLILESASTNQTSMYLCASSYTSGAFFGQGTRLTVV.

The V gene is TRBV6-5, the J gene TRBJ1-4; maybe TRBD1 (5 bases). Per germline, CDR1 MNHEY and CDR2 SVGAGI. This CDR3 is 15 amino acids long. V was shortened by 4 bases and J by 5 bases, with 14 bases between the two germline ends. The CDR3 reads CASSSLRGGNEKLFF. In nucleotides, the CDR3 is TGTGCCAGCAGTTCCCTCCGGGGCGGCAATGAAAAACTGTTTTTT.

The chain combines TRBV2 with TRBJ1-2; 8 bases map to TRBD1. V shed 6 bases and J 3 bases; nucleotides not matched to a gene: 6. CDR1 and CDR2 from the germline V gene are SNHLY and FYNNEI. There are 14 residues in the CDR3. The CDR3 DNA sequence: TGTGCCAGCAGGAGACAGGGGCCGTACTATGGCTACACCTTC. It specifies CASRRQGPYYGYTF. Using reference TRBV2 and TRBJ1-2 for the parts outside the CDR3, the full variable domain is EPEVTQTPSHQVTQMGQEVILRCVPISNHLYFYWYRQILGQKVEFLVSFYNNEISEKSEIFDDQFSVERPDGSNFTLKIRSTKLEDSAMYFCASRRQGPYYGYTFGSGTRLTVV.

This sequence joins TRBV28 and TRBJ2-1; 9 nucleotides match TRBD1. Germline lookup yields CDR1 MDHEN and CDR2 SYDVKM. The V gene end was trimmed by 6 bases and the J gene end by 16 bases; junction bases not matched to a gene: 10. CDR3 length: 12 residues. CDR3 sequence (DNA): TGTGCCAGCAGCACCGACGGGACAGGGCCATTCTTC. Its translation: CASSTDGTGPFF.

The V gene is TRBV5-8, the J gene TRBJ1-6; a weak D match, TRBD1 (6 bases). The CDR3 totals 14 residues. CDR1 and CDR2 from the germline V gene are SGHTS and YDEGEE. V lost 0 bases and J 6 bases, leaving 7 bases between the germline ends. DNA of the CDR3: TGTGCCAGCAGCTTGGAACAGGGTAATTCACCCCTCCACTTT. Translating it yields CASSLEQGNSPLHF.